These 29 T cell receptor beta chains originate from one sample sequenced in a study of control samples from healthy donors and cancer patients. Assay used: immunoSEQ multiplex PCR; TCRdb lists only in-frame clones, some missing. The table has some 100,000 clones, 80% to 90% seen once. Sequencing was performed on blood. These TCRs come from a young man in good health.

In nucleotides, the CDR3 is TGTGCCAGCAGCTCCATACAGCGTCCCTACGAGCAGTACTTC. Its translation is CASSSIQRPYEQYF. The chain has TRBV11-2 and TRBJ2-7; D unclear. The germline V gene has CDR1 SGHAT and CDR2 FQNNGV. The V end lost 4 bases, the J end lost 2 bases, and 12 bases lay between the germline ends. This CDR3 is built from 14 residues.

CDR3 coding DNA: TGTGCCAGCAGTTTATCGGGGGGGCGACAACTAAACACCATATATTTT. It yields the protein CASSLSGGRQLNTIYF. The V and J genes are TRBV27 and TRBJ1-3; tentative D call: TRBD1 (6 bases). The CDR3 runs 16 residues. CDR1 is MNHEY, CDR2 SMNVEV, per germline (reference sequence). Trimming pared 0 bases from V and 6 bases from J, leaving 15 bases between.

V usage is TRBV6-5 and J usage is TRBJ1-2; 8 bases agree with TRBD1. CDR3 length: 14 amino acids. Trimming at V came to 7 bases and at J to 8 bases, leaving 12 bases not matched to a gene. Germline V gene data show CDR1 as MNHEY and CDR2 as SVGAGI. DNA for the CDR3: TGTGCCAGCATACCGCGGACAGGGAAAGGCGGCTACACCTTC. It yields the protein CASIPRTGKGGYTF.

The J gene is TRBJ1-1, the V gene TRBV30; D is uncertain. This CDR3 is 17 amino acids long. V gave up 0 bases and J gave up 3 bases, with 20 bases separating them. In germline, CDR1 is GTSNPN, CDR2 SVGIG (reference sequence). CDR3 bases: TGTGCCTGGAGTGTACGGCGATTTTACCTCGAGGACACTGAAGCTTTCTTT. Protein product: CAWSVRRFYLEDTEAFF.

This clone counts as hyperexpanded. This chain joins TRBV19 and TRBJ1-5; D unclear. From germline, CDR1 is LNHDA and CDR2 SQIVND (reference sequence). V was trimmed by 8 bases and J by 0 bases, leaving 14 bases between them. The CDR3 has 15 residues. The CDR3 nucleotides are TGTGCCAGTGGAGCCGACATCTCTAGCAATCAGCCCCAGCATTTT. This codes for CASGADISSNQPQHF.

This clone was seen just once. The chain has TRBV28 and TRBJ2-1, with D tentatively TRBD2 (6 bases). Trimming took 5 bases from V and 6 from J, leaving 20 bases between them. The CDR3 length is 16 residues. Germline loops: CDR1 MDHEN, CDR2 SYDVKM. In nucleotides, the CDR3 is TGTGCCAGCAGTAGCGAGGGAGCGGGTGGAAGCAATGAGCAGTTCTTC. Translating it yields CASSSEGAGGSNEQFF.

This sequence joins TRBV4-3 and TRBJ1-6; a possible D gene is TRBD1 (6 bases). Trimming took 0 bases from V and 7 from J, leaving 13 bases between them. This CDR3 has 16 residues. Germline loops: CDR1 LGHNA, CDR2 YSLEER. This chain's CDR3 is CASSQDPRGENSPLHF. The DNA for the CDR3 is TGCGCCAGCAGCCAAGATCCGAGGGGGGAGAATTCACCCCTCCACTTT.

This sequence joins TRBV7-2 and TRBJ2-6; no definite D call. The CDR3 has 19 amino acids. Germline V gene lookup returns CDR1 SGHTA and CDR2 FQGNSA. V was trimmed by 1 base and J by 0 bases, leaving 16 bases between them. CDR3: CASSLVFQVSLSGANVLTF. The DNA of the CDR3 is TGTGCCAGCAGCTTAGTTTTTCAGGTTTCGCTCTCTGGGGCCAACGTCCTGACTTTC.

The gene calls are TRBV30 and TRBJ1-2; D perhaps matches TRBD1 (6 bases). The CDR3 length is 14 residues. In germline, CDR1 is GTSNPN, CDR2 SVGIG (reference sequence). Trimming removed 0 bases from V and 0 bases from J, with 8 bases in between. The CDR3 nucleotides read TGTGCCTGGAGTGTACAGGGAACTAACTATGGCTACACCTTC. Protein sequence: CAWSVQGTNYGYTF.

Concerning this clone itself: One end of the junction is discordant with germline, which a read error may explain. This chain connects TRBV10-3 to TRBJ2-5, with 10 bases fitting TRBD1. This CDR3 has 17 amino acids. Germline CDR1 and CDR2: ENHRY and SYGVKD. The DNA for the CDR3 is TGTGCCATTAGTGGGATTGCCGGGACAGGGGACAGAGGGACCCAGTACTTC. It translates to CAISGIAGTGDRGTQYF.

Worth noting for this clone: In the same sample, other DNA sequences code for this CDR3. J is TRBJ1-2 and V is TRBV6-5, with 7 bases matching TRBD1. Germline lookup yields CDR1 MNHEY and CDR2 SVGAGI. The V and J ends lost 5 bases and 0 bases, in that order; junction bases with no gene match: 3. This CDR3 region has 14 residues. In DNA form, the CDR3 reads TGTGCCAGCAGTAGACAGGGACCTAACTATGGCTACACCTTC. It translates to CASSRQGPNYGYTF.

This clone has a handful of counts. V gene TRBV2 combines with J gene TRBJ2-5; TRBD2 agrees at 13 bases. The junction had 4 bases not matched to a gene; V was cut back by 1 base and J by 2 bases. Germline V gene lookup returns CDR1 SNHLY and CDR2 FYNNEI. The CDR3 has 17 residues. CDR3 loop: CASSEGRLAGGQETQYF. The CDR3 coding sequence is TGTGCCAGCAGTGAAGGGAGACTAGCGGGGGGTCAAGAGACCCAGTACTTC.

J is TRBJ2-3 and V is TRBV3-1 (or the pseudogene TRBV3-2); 8 nucleotides match TRBD2. Unmatched junction bases numbered 14, after V lost 5 bases and J lost 1 base. Per the germline V gene, CDR1 is LGHDT and CDR2 is YNNKEL (reference sequence). CDR3 length: 18 residues. The CDR3 coding sequence is TGTGCCAGCAGCTCCCAGGGTCTGGCGGGGGGACGCACAGATACGCAGTATTTT. It translates to CASSSQGLAGGRTDTQYF.

The chain combines TRBV5-1 with TRBJ2-5; D ambiguous. Germline V gives CDR1 SGHRS, CDR2 YFSETQ. With 1 base removed from V and 2 bases from J, the gap between germline ends came to 9 bases. The CDR3 consists of 14 residues. CDR3 protein: CASSLLGKQETQYF. CDR3 DNA sequence: TGCGCCAGCAGCTTGCTTGGAAAGCAAGAGACCCAGTACTTC.

V usage is TRBV5-1 and J usage is TRBJ1-5; no definite D call. V shed 1 base and J shed 4 bases, with 9 bases lying between them. CDR1 SGHRS and CDR2 YFSETQ come from the germline V gene. The CDR3 is made up of 14 amino acids. In DNA, the CDR3 is TGCGCCAGCAGCTTGACTCAAGGGAATCAGCCCCAGCATTTT. Its protein is CASSLTQGNQPQHF.

The rearrangement joins TRBV7-8 to TRBJ2-2, with 7 bases identical to TRBD2. V trimming: 5 bases; J trimming: 4 bases; junction bases outside the gene matches: 10. In germline, CDR1 is SGHVS, CDR2 FQNEAQ. This CDR3 spans 16 amino acids. The DNA for the CDR3 is TGTGCCAGCAGCCAGAGACTAGCCTCGGGCACCGGGGAGCTGTTTTTT. This sequence encodes CASSQRLASGTGELFF.

CDR3 bases: TGTGCCAGCAGTTTATCTGACAGGTACACTGAAGCTTTCTTT. This encodes CASSLSDRYTEAFF. This sequence joins TRBV28 and TRBJ1-1; maybe TRBD1 (6 bases). The CDR3 consists of 14 residues. V lost 1 base and J lost 3, with 9 bases in between. CDR1 is MDHEN, CDR2 SYDVKM, per germline.

The V gene is TRBV24-1, the J gene TRBJ1-5; the match to TRBD1 covers 9 bases. Germline CDR1 is KGHDR and CDR2 is SFDVKD. The CDR3 length is 14 residues. V shed 4 bases, J shed 5 bases, and the junction held 2 bases outside the gene matches. DNA of the CDR3: TGTGCCACCAGTGACGGGACAGGGTATCAGCCCCAGCATTTT. It encodes CATSDGTGYQPQHF.

The V call is TRBV28, the J call TRBJ2-4; 8 nucleotides match TRBD1. Trimming cost V 3 bases and J 0 bases; bases outside gene matches: 1. The V gene's germline CDR1 is MDHEN and CDR2 SYDVKM. The CDR3 runs to 15 residues. The CDR3 region has the DNA TGTGCCAGCAGTTTGACAGGGGTAGCCAAAAACATTCAGTACTTC. It codes for CASSLTGVAKNIQYF.

The rearrangement uses TRBV18 and TRBJ1-1; a weak D match, TRBD1 (6 bases). This CDR3 contains 15 residues. V was shortened by 5 bases and J by 5 bases, with 18 bases between the two germline ends. Germline CDR1 KGHSH, CDR2 LQKENI. As DNA, the CDR3 is TGTGCCAGCTCAAGTACAGAACAGGGAACAACTGAAGCTTTCTTT. It yields the protein CASSSTEQGTTEAFF.

In nucleotides, the CDR3 is TGTGCCATCGGCAGACAGGCCATCGTCTACGAGCAGTACTTC. It yields the protein CAIGRQAIVYEQYF. The chain uses TRBV10-3 and TRBJ2-7; a weak D match, TRBD1 (6 bases). This CDR3 region has 14 residues. V lost 8 bases and J lost 3, with 17 bases in between. Germline V gene data show CDR1 as ENHRY and CDR2 as SYGVKD.

The V gene is TRBV5-6, the J gene TRBJ1-6, with D possibly being TRBD1 (6 bases). Trimming left V 4 bases short and J 6 bases short, with 17 bases between. The length of the CDR3 is 16 residues. Germline V gives CDR1 SGHDT, CDR2 YYEEEE. The CDR3 nucleotides are TGTGCCAGCAGCCCCGAGGGGGGGAAGGCTAATTCACCCCTCCACTTT. Encoded protein: CASSPEGGKANSPLHF. Supplemented by reference TRBV5-6 and TRBJ1-6, the full variable domain reads DAGVTQSPTHLIKTRGQQVTLRCSPKSGHDTVSWYQQALGQGPQFIFQYYEEEERQRGNFPDRFSGHQFPNYSSELNVNALLLGDSALYLCASSPEGGKANSPLHFGNGTRLTVT.

This clone was observed once. Other DNA sequences in the sample encode the same CDR3. The genes are TRBV5-1 and TRBJ1-1, with D perhaps TRBD1 (5 bases). V lost 4 bases and J 0 bases, leaving 13 bases between the germline ends. CDR3 length: 15 residues. Germline values: CDR1 SGHRS, CDR2 YFSETQ. The CDR3: CASSLVGALNTEAFF. The DNA for the CDR3 is TGCGCCAGCAGCCTTGTAGGGGCCCTGAACACTGAAGCTTTCTTT.

This chain uses TRBV11-2 with TRBJ1-1, with a tentative D call TRBD1 (5 bases). The CDR3 contains 15 residues. Germline CDR1 SGHAT, CDR2 FQNNGV. Trimming cost V 5 bases and J 6 bases, with 19 bases left between them. CDR3 nucleotide sequence: TGTGCCAGCAGCGGACACAGAGGGGTAGTTTCTGAAGCTTTCTTT. Translation: CASSGHRGVVSEAFF. The full variable domain, with the rest looked up from reference TRBV11-2 and TRBJ1-1, is EAGVAQSPRYKIIEKRQSVAFWCNPISGHATLYWYQQILGQGPKLLIQFQNNGVVDDSQLPKDRFSAERLKGVDSTLKIQPAKLEDSAVYLCASSGHRGVVSEAFFGQGTRLTVV.

The V call is TRBV7-2, the J call TRBJ1-1; possibly TRBD1 for D (6 bases). Trimming shortened V by 3 bases and J by 2 bases, and 16 bases separated the two germline ends. CDR1 is SGHTA, CDR2 FQGNSA, per germline. There are 16 residues in the CDR3. DNA for the CDR3: TGTGCCAGCAGCTTGCCCCTTTACAGGGATAACACTGAAGCTTTCTTT. As protein: CASSLPLYRDNTEAFF.

The genes are TRBV2 and TRBJ1-6; weak D call: TRBD1 (5 bases). V was shortened by 7 bases and J by 6 bases, with 19 bases between the two germline ends. This CDR3 spans 16 amino acids. Germline CDR1 and CDR2: SNHLY and FYNNEI. In DNA form, the CDR3 reads TGTGCCAGCACCGGACTGATGGCGAGGGGTAATTCACCCCTCCACTTT. Its protein product is CASTGLMARGNSPLHF.

This chain uses TRBV11-3 with TRBJ2-5, with a tentative D call TRBD1 (6 bases). V was shortened by 5 bases and J by 4 bases, with 17 bases between the two germline ends. The CDR3 is 15 residues long. From germline, CDR1 is SGHNT and CDR2 YENEEA. The CDR3 region is CASSARTGQVETQYF. For the CDR3, the DNA is TGTGCCAGCAGCGCCCGAACGGGACAAGTAGAGACCCAGTACTTC.

The chain has TRBV27 and TRBJ2-6; D is unresolved. Trimming left V 6 bases short and J 0 bases short, with 6 bases between. Germline CDR1 reads MNHEY; CDR2 reads SMNVEV (reference sequence). This CDR3 is 14 amino acids long. Here the CDR3 reads CASRVRSGANVLTF. CDR3 DNA sequence: TGTGCCAGCAGAGTACGCTCTGGGGCCAACGTCCTGACTTTC.

The genes are TRBV7-8 and TRBJ2-3; D tentatively fits TRBD1 or TRBD2 (5 bases each). Germline CDR1 and CDR2: SGHVS and FQNEAQ. This CDR3 contains 15 residues. V was clipped by 5 bases and J by 5 bases, with 17 bases between them. CDR3 region: CASSLGNPGGDTQYF. For the CDR3, the DNA is TGTGCCAGCAGCCTAGGAAACCCTGGGGGAGATACGCAGTATTTT.